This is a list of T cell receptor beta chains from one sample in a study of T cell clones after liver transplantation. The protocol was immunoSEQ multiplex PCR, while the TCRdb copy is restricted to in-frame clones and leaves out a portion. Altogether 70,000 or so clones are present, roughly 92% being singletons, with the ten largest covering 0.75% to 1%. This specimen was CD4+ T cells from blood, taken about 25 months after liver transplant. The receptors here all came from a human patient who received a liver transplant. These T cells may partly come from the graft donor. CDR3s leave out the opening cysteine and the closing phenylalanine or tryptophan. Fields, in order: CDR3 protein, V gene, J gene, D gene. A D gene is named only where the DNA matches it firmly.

ASSLMTGGSAVEAF,TRBV5-1,TRBJ1-1,TRBD1
ASSIDLAGKVSNQPQH,TRBV19,TRBJ1-5,NA
ASRMVDRGPYEQY,TRBV19,TRBJ2-7,TRBD1
ASSLAGTDTQY,TRBV27,TRBJ2-3,NA
ASSTTSFYTDTQY,TRBV6-5,TRBJ2-3,NA
ASSSGQGDTQY,TRBV11-3,TRBJ2-3,TRBD1
ASSSTLYNEQF,TRBV11-3,TRBJ2-1,NA
ASSFGQGLTSTDTQY,TRBV5-4,TRBJ2-3,NA
ASSSGLAGINEQF,TRBV18,TRBJ2-1,TRBD2
ASTSQIGQGRARGYT,TRBV19,TRBJ1-2,TRBD1
ASSSGTTRTYGYT,TRBV5-5,TRBJ1-2,NA
ASSLEGFGYT,TRBV7-2,TRBJ1-2,NA
ASSLANEQY,TRBV7-9,TRBJ2-7,NA
ASSLDRRWY,TRBV28,TRBJ2-7,NA
ASSRTRGGGMSEQY,TRBV19,TRBJ2-7,NA
ASRLGTAKNTEAF,TRBV6-1,TRBJ1-1,TRBD1
ASSYSNRGTGELF,TRBV6-5,TRBJ2-2,TRBD1
ASSLALVAPLH,TRBV11-3,TRBJ1-6,NA
SVVGDRQSSYEQY,TRBV29-1,TRBJ2-7,TRBD1
ASSPKRTSTDTQY,TRBV7-2,TRBJ2-3,NA
ASSLRAGQDSNQPQH,TRBV5-6,TRBJ1-5,NA
ASSGTSGTGELF,TRBV28,TRBJ2-2,TRBD2
ASSLTLGQSYNEQF,TRBV27,TRBJ2-1,TRBD1
ASRGNSNQPQH,TRBV6-5,TRBJ1-5,NA
ASSPPGESETQY,TRBV11-3,TRBJ2-5,NA
ASSLGYQETQY,TRBV2,TRBJ2-5,NA
ASSPGQGYTEAF,TRBV28,TRBJ1-1,TRBD1
ACMGQINEKLF,TRBV30,TRBJ1-4,TRBD1
ASSIPGGRGHGYT,TRBV19,TRBJ1-2,NA
ASTIEGIYEQY,TRBV5-6,TRBJ2-7,NA
ASSLDGSSYNEQF,TRBV5-1,TRBJ2-1,NA
AIRKTGGGGDEQY,TRBV10-3,TRBJ2-7,TRBD1
ASSLVHLEAASYNEQF,TRBV11-3,TRBJ2-1,NA
ASSVGQGNQPQH,TRBV9,TRBJ1-5,TRBD1
ASSWFPTDTSTDTQY,TRBV5-1,TRBJ2-3,NA
ASSLGGREGVYGYT,TRBV28,TRBJ1-2,NA
ASSDTGARSQETQY,TRBV9,TRBJ2-5,TRBD1
ASSEQAAKQETQY,TRBV2,TRBJ2-5,NA
ASRKLQGINEKLF,TRBV19,TRBJ1-4,TRBD1
ASSGRGGYGYT,TRBV7-2,TRBJ1-2,NA
ASSLKGQGSFAYEQY,TRBV5-1,TRBJ2-7,TRBD1
ATRTGITGELF,TRBV6-5,TRBJ2-2,TRBD1
ASSLAIPSGGPLAKNIQY,TRBV7-8,TRBJ2-4,TRBD2
ASSSPSRARYNEQF,TRBV27,TRBJ2-1,NA
ASSQEVGLAGNTGELF,TRBV14,TRBJ2-2,TRBD2
ASSPFSLSPPGFTDTQY,TRBV7-8,TRBJ2-3,NA
ASSLWTSGHNEQF,TRBV5-6,TRBJ2-1,TRBD2
ASSLPLAGYTDTQY,TRBV27,TRBJ2-3,TRBD2
ASSLSPGTSSNYGYT,TRBV18,TRBJ1-2,NA
ASSPSARRYEQY,TRBV13,TRBJ2-7,NA